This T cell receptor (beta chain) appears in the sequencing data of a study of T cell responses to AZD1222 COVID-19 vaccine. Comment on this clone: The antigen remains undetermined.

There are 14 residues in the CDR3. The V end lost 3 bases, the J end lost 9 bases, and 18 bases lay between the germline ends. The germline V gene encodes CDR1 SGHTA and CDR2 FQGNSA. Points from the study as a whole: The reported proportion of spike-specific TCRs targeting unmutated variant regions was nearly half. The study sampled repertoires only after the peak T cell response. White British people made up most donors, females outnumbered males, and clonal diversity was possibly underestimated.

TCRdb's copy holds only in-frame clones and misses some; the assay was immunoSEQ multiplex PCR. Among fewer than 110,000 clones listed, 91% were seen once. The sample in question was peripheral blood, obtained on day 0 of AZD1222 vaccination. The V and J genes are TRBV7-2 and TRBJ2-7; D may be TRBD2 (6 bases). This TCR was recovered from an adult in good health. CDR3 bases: TGTGCCAGCAGCTTGGGGGTAGGGACTCGAGGGCAGTACTTC. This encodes CASSLGVGTRGQYF.